This T cell receptor (beta chain) was recorded in a study of blood T cell repertoires in COVID-19. Study information: PBMCs, B-cell-depleted T cells, or T cells provided the cDNA or gDNA that made up the material.

Original analysis: Nucleated cell counts were estimated from reference gene primer amplification. Using immunoSEQ multiplex PCR, the repertoire was profiled, and TCRdb retains in-frame clones only, with some absent. V and J calls and clone size are as listed in that table; D and trimming were resolved from the DNA. The data show some 60,000 clones, with about 88% seen just once and roughly 1.3% held by the top ten. Sequencing was carried out using peripheral blood. The TCR was taken from a man aged 60-69 years with acute or convalescent COVID-19.

CDR3 DNA: TGTGCCAGCAGCTTAAGAGAAAACACTGAAGCTTTCTTT. This codes for CASSLRENTEAFF. The chain is built from TRBV13 and TRBJ1-1; D uncertain. The CDR3 loop spans 13 amino acids. Looked up from germline, CDR1 is PRHDT and CDR2 is FYEKMQ (reference sequence). The germline V and J ends were trimmed by 2 bases and 2 bases, with 6 bases remaining between them.